This record concerns one TCR beta chain sequence. Its antigen is as yet unknown. Samples were assayed with immunoSEQ v3.0 at survey level. Produced via immunoSEQ multiplex PCR; TCRdb's table is partial and in-frame only. Here the sample spans more than 15,000 clones, roughly 88% being singletons. This entry belongs to a study of long-term antiretroviral therapy in people with HIV. The germline V and J ends were trimmed by 0 bases and 1 base, with 7 bases remaining between them. The CDR3 contains 15 residues. CDR1 is WSHSY and CDR2 is SAAADI in the germline V gene. Overall study results and limits: CDR3 length ranges were narrower in HIV repertoires than in controls. Collection of the blood, which took place between the mid-2000s and the late 2010s, possibly occurred under older ART regimens.

No donor had fewer than one pre-ART PBMC sample or fewer than two post-ART PBMC samples. V and J are TRBV10-2 and TRBJ1-5; unclear D gene. The material was unsorted PBMCs, obtained 0.7 years before starting antiretroviral therapy. This TCR was sampled from a man in his forties or fifties with HIV. In nucleotides, the CDR3 is TGCGCCAGCAGTGAGTCGAATTTAAGCAATCAGCCCCAGCATTTT. Translated: CASSESNLSNQPQHF.